This entry lists 21 T cell receptor beta chains sequenced from one sample in a study of regulatory T cells in long-lasting Graves disease. Combining iRepertoire HTBI primers with Arm-PCR of CDR3 regions, the authors built TCR beta libraries. TCRdb re-analysed the multiplex PCR reads in MiXCR, keeping a single row per CDR3 protein. The sample includes fewer than 550,000 distinct CDR3 sequences, 20% to 25% seen only once; the top ten take about 6.6%. Time point reported: persistent/refractory GD, antithyroid drugs over 5 years with positive TRAb. From RNA extracted from PBMCs, the TCR library was made. The source material was peripheral blood mononuclear cells (PBMCs), sampled when the disease was refractory, from a patient treated with antithyroid drugs. Every receptor here comes from a female donor with Graves disease.

The chain uses TRBV7-9 and TRBJ1-2; D is undetermined. CDR3 length: 14 residues. Trimming shortened V by 3 bases and J by 1 base, and 9 bases separated the two germline ends. Looked up from germline, CDR1 is SEHNR and CDR2 is FQNEAQ (reference sequence). CDR3 sequence reads: CASSFSAVNYGYTF. The CDR3 bases are TGTGCCAGCAGCTTTTCGGCTGTTAACTATGGCTACACCTTC.

This clonotype was recorded at least ten times. V usage is TRBV24-1 and J usage is TRBJ1-2, with 10 bases identical to TRBD1. The CDR3 is made up of 16 amino acids. V gave up 2 bases and J gave up 3 bases; unmatched junction bases: 5. Germline V CDR1 and CDR2: KGHDR, SFDVKD. Written as DNA, the CDR3 is TGTGCCACCAGTGATTCGACCGGACAGGGGGACTATGGCTACACCTTC. Protein product: CATSDSTGQGDYGYTF.

The chain is built from TRBV7-9 and TRBJ2-7, with D maybe TRBD2 (8 bases). The germline V gene encodes CDR1 SEHNR and CDR2 FQNEAQ (reference sequence). The CDR3 spans 14 residues. Trimming pared 5 bases from V and 6 bases from J, leaving 17 bases between. CDR3 DNA: TGTGCCAGCAGCCCCCGGGAGGGGGCCCGCGAGCAGTACTTC. It encodes CASSPREGAREQYF.

This clonotype was recorded at least ten times. The chain links TRBV12-3 or TRBV12-4 to TRBJ1-1, with a tentative D call TRBD1 (5 bases). V lost 7 bases to trimming and J lost 3 bases, with 12 bases between them. This CDR3 comprises 13 residues. CDR3 nucleotides: TGTGCCAGCACCCGGGGCATTCACACTGAAGCTTTCTTT. Its protein is CASTRGIHTEAFF.

This clonotype has a handful of counts. V usage is TRBV5-6 and J usage is TRBJ2-7; 13 nucleotides line up with TRBD2. After removal of 0 bases from V and 1 base from J, the junction contained 4 bases not matched to a gene. This CDR3 region has 17 residues. The germline gives CDR1 SGHDT, CDR2 YYEEEE. The CDR3 DNA follows: TGTGCCAGCAGCTTGGGGACTAGCGGGAGTTTATCCTACGAGCAGTACTTC. Translation gives CASSLGTSGSLSYEQYF. The full variable domain, its missing parts supplied by reference TRBV5-6 and TRBJ2-7, is DAGVTQSPTHLIKTRGQQVTLRCSPKSGHDTVSWYQQALGQGPQFIFQYYEEEERQRGNFPDRFSGHQFPNYSSELNVNALLLGDSALYLCASSLGTSGSLSYEQYFGPGTRLTVT.

On this clonotype itself: One base away lies a much larger clone, so this may be a sequencing read error. The chain has TRBV11-3 and TRBJ2-2, with D tentatively TRBD2 (6 bases). The germline CDR1 and CDR2 sequences are SGHNT and YENEEA. The ends were cut back, 2 bases at V and 9 bases at J, with 16 bases in the middle. CDR3 size: 15 residues. The CDR3 here is CASSLSRTKARELFF. As DNA, the CDR3 is TGTGCCAGCAGCTTAAGTCGGACTAAGGCCAGGGAGCTGTTTTTT.

This clonotype appeared many times. The V gene is TRBV5-5, the J gene TRBJ2-5; 7 nucleotides agree with TRBD2. The trim removed 2 bases at V and 4 bases at J, leaving 8 bases unmatched. CDR3 length equals 15 residues. Germline CDR1 is SGHKS and CDR2 is YYEKEE (reference sequence). CDR3 DNA: TGTGCCAGCAGCTTAGGGAGGGCCTCTCTAGAGACCCAGTACTTC. Protein: CASSLGRASLETQYF.

Notes on this clonotype: At one of its ends the junction is not consistent with the germline gene, which may arise from a read error. This chain links TRBV30 with TRBJ1-1; D might be TRBD1 (5 bases). This CDR3 is built from 14 residues. Germline V gene lookup returns CDR1 GTSNPN and CDR2 SVGIG (reference sequence). CDR3 DNA sequence: TGTGCCTGGAGTCCCGGGACTCCCAACACTGAAGCTTTCTTC. Translated: CAWSPGTPNTEAFF.

This chain connects TRBV4-2 to TRBJ1-1, with D possibly matching TRBD1 (6 bases). The CDR3 spans 16 residues. CDR1 LGHNA and CDR2 YNFKEQ come from the germline V gene. V was cut by 2 bases and J by 7 bases, with 20 bases left in between. The DNA of the CDR3 is TGTGCCAGCAGCCAAACAGCGCAGGGGATGGGTAATGAAGCTTTCTTT. Amino acid sequence: CASSQTAQGMGNEAFF.

As regards this clonotype: Likely a read error: the CDR3 ends without its conserved phenylalanine or tryptophan. This chain joins TRBV7-9 and TRBJ1-1, with D unclear. Germline V lookup: CDR1 SEHNR, CDR2 FQNEAQ (reference sequence). The V end was cut by 1 base, the J end by 3 bases, with 6 bases between. The CDR3 runs 13 residues. CDR3 nucleotides: TGTGCCAGCAGCTTAGTAGGTGACACTGAAGCTTTCCTT. Protein sequence: CASSLVGDTEAFL.

As to this clonotype: A clone one base away is much larger, so this may be a read error. V gene TRBV7-2 combines with J gene TRBJ2-5, with TRBD2 identical over 10 bases. The germline gives CDR1 SGHTA, CDR2 FQGNSA. The CDR3 is made up of 16 amino acids. This chain's CDR3 is CVSSLVSLAGVETQYF. CDR3 coding DNA: TGTGTCAGCAGCTTAGTGTCCCTAGCGGGAGTAGAGACCCAGTACTTC.

This clonotype came up many times. This chain connects TRBV6-1 to TRBJ2-7; a possible D gene is TRBD2 (6 bases). V lost 6 bases to trimming and J lost 7 bases, with 13 bases between them. Germline lookup yields CDR1 MNHNS and CDR2 SASEGT. The CDR3 loop spans 12 amino acids. As DNA, the CDR3 is TGTGCCAGCAGAAAGAGGGAGGAAGAGCAGTACTTC. Amino acids: CASRKREEEQYF.

This clonotype was detected only a few times. A junction boundary mismatches the germline segment, possibly from a read error. The chain links TRBV6-1 to TRBJ1-4; the match to TRBD1 covers 8 bases. CDR1 is MNHNS, CDR2 SASEGT, per germline. The length of the CDR3 is 14 residues. CDR3 amino acids: CASSLDRATERLFF. DNA for the CDR3: TGTGCCAGCAGCCTGGACAGGGCAACCGAAAGACTGTTTTTT.

This clonotype has more than one count but fewer than ten. This chain connects TRBV3-1 to TRBJ2-7, with D perhaps matching TRBD2 (5 bases). CDR1 LGHDT and CDR2 YNNKEL come from the germline V gene (reference sequence). This CDR3 is built from 14 residues. Trimming shortened V by 1 base and J by 4 bases, and 11 bases separated the two germline ends. The CDR3 is CASSQGGNLYEQYF. In nucleotides, the CDR3 is TGTGCCAGCAGCCAAGGAGGGAATCTTTACGAGCAGTACTTC.

In this sample, this clonotype turned up many times. This chain joins TRBV20-1 and TRBJ1-1; possibly TRBD1 for D (6 bases). Germline CDR1 and CDR2: DFQATT and SNEGSKA (reference sequence). This CDR3 is 13 amino acids long. The V end lost 6 bases, the J end lost 0 bases, and 11 bases lay between the germline ends. CDR3 sequence: CSARQDMNTEAFF. As DNA, the CDR3 is TGCAGTGCAAGACAGGACATGAACACTGAAGCTTTCTTT.

This clonotype was recorded at least ten times. The chain recombines TRBV10-3 with TRBJ2-5, with D possibly TRBD1 on 7 matching bases. Trimming shortened V by 0 bases and J by 5 bases, and 10 bases separated the two germline ends. Germline V lookup: CDR1 ENHRY, CDR2 SYGVKD. The CDR3 extends over 14 amino acids. CDR3 sequence (DNA): TGTGCCATCAGTGAGTCGACAGGGAGGGAGACCCAGTACTTC. Protein sequence: CAISESTGRETQYF.

This clonotype has at least ten counts. The rearrangement joins TRBV6-5 to TRBJ2-5; TRBD2 might be the D (6 bases). Trimming pared 0 bases from V and 4 bases from J, leaving 12 bases between. This CDR3 has 15 amino acids. Germline V gene lookup returns CDR1 MNHEY and CDR2 SVGAGI. For the CDR3, the DNA is TGTGCCAGCAGTTACTCGGAGCGGGCCTCAGAGACCCAGTACTTC. Amino acids: CASSYSERASETQYF.

This clonotype was detected only a few times. The gene calls are TRBV7-8 and TRBJ1-5; 8 bases fit TRBD1. Trimming removed 5 bases from V and 0 bases from J; junction bases left unmatched: 9. This CDR3 contains 17 residues. Germline loops: CDR1 SGHVS, CDR2 FQNEAQ. DNA for the CDR3: TGTGCCAGCAGCCATCTTTGGACAGGGAATAGCAATCAGCCCCAGCATTTT. Translated, it gives CASSHLWTGNSNQPQHF.

This clonotype was detected once. The V and J genes are TRBV4-3 and TRBJ1-2, with a weak D call TRBD1 (5 bases). Trimming shortened V by 3 bases and J by 3 bases, and 17 bases separated the two germline ends. The length of the CDR3 is 16 residues. CDR1 is LGHNA and CDR2 is YSLEER in the germline V gene. The CDR3 nucleotides are TGCGCCAGCAGCCAGAGGACTGGGGGGTTCGACTATGGCTACACCTTC. It translates to CASSQRTGGFDYGYTF.

This clonotype has more than one count but fewer than ten. This sequence joins TRBV6-1 and TRBJ1-2; D not resolved. CDR3 length equals 14 residues. CDR1 MNHNS and CDR2 SASEGT come from the germline V gene. V lost 6 bases and J 6 bases, leaving 17 bases between the germline ends. Here the CDR3 DNA reads TGTGCCAGCAGCCTCATCCTAGGGCGGGATGGCTACACCTTC. It translates to CASSLILGRDGYTF.

This clonotype was seen many times. J is TRBJ2-2 and V is TRBV24-1; TRBD2 matches 8 bases. V lost 10 bases and J lost 0; bases outside the gene matches: 3. CDR3 length equals 14 residues. Germline V lookup: CDR1 KGHDR, CDR2 SFDVKD. The CDR3 loop is CATSGTANTGELFF. CDR3 nucleotides: TGTGCCACTAGCGGGACTGCGAACACCGGGGAGCTGTTTTTT.